These 9 T cell receptor beta chains came from one sample sequenced in a study of cytomegalovirus exposure and HLA in healthy donors. The PCR had 60 Vbeta and 13 Jbeta primers. Clones were sequenced by immunoSEQ multiplex PCR, and TCRdb holds only the in-frame ones, with some missing. The sample yields 120,000 to 150,000 clones, approximately 80% seen once. Sequenced sample: PBMCs. These receptors were taken from a man aged 40-55 years in good health and CMV-seropositive.

Only one count was recorded for this clone. The chain joins TRBV6-5 to TRBJ2-5; a weak D match, TRBD2 (5 bases). The CDR3 spans 14 residues. Germline assignment: CDR1 MNHEY and CDR2 SVGAGI. Trimming shortened V by 0 bases and J by 10 bases, and 15 bases separated the two germline ends. The CDR3 is CASSYSAGQRVQYF. CDR3 nucleotide sequence: TGTGCCAGCAGTTACTCGGCAGGCCAGAGGGTCCAGTACTTC.

The V gene is TRBV7-7, the J gene TRBJ2-3; D unresolved. V lost 5 bases and J 2 bases, leaving 14 bases between the germline ends. CDR1 and CDR2 from the germline V gene are SSHAT and FNYEAQ (reference sequence). This CDR3 has 15 amino acids. The CDR3 here is CASSLSPGITDTQYF. CDR3 coding DNA: TGTGCCAGCAGCCTATCACCAGGAATCACAGATACGCAGTATTTT.

The count of this clone is one. The V gene is TRBV18, the J gene TRBJ2-3; D might be TRBD1 (6 bases). Germline CDR1 and CDR2: KGHSH and LQKENI. Trimming cost V 6 bases and J 5 bases, with 21 bases left between them. CDR3 length: 16 residues. The CDR3 coding sequence is TGTGCCAGCTCTAACACACAGGGTTTACCGCTAGATACGCAGTATTTT. Translation: CASSNTQGLPLDTQYF.

The J gene is TRBJ2-3, the V gene TRBV11-1, with a tentative D call TRBD2 (6 bases). CDR3 size: 13 residues. Germline V gene sequence: CDR1 SGHAT, CDR2 FQDESV (reference sequence). Trimming removed 2 bases at V and 4 bases at J, with 7 bases between. For the CDR3, the DNA is TGTGCCAGCAGCTTAAGGGAGGCAGATACGCAGTATTTT. Its protein is CASSLREADTQYF.

This clone appeared a few times. The CDR3 nucleotides are TGTGCCAGCAGAGACAGGGAATATTCTGAAGCTTTCTTT. Amino acid sequence: CASRDREYSEAFF. The rearrangement links TRBV2 to TRBJ1-1; 7 bases agree with TRBD1. The V gene's germline CDR1 is SNHLY and CDR2 FYNNEI. This CDR3 region has 13 residues. Germline trimming cut 6 bases from V and 6 bases from J; bases unmatched to any gene: 7.

This clone has a handful of counts. CDR3 in amino acids: CASSEPGTGVRDQPQHF. In DNA form, the CDR3 reads TGTGCCAGCAGTGAACCGGGGACAGGGGTTCGAGATCAGCCCCAGCATTTT. The gene calls are TRBV6-1 and TRBJ1-5, with 10 bases matching TRBD1. The ends lost 2 bases at V and 5 bases at J; junction bases unmatched: 9. The CDR3 is made up of 17 amino acids. Looked up from germline, CDR1 is MNHNS and CDR2 is SASEGT.

This chain uses TRBV7-9 with TRBJ2-1; 11 bases align to TRBD2. The germline gives CDR1 SEHNR, CDR2 FQNEAQ (reference sequence). The trim removed 7 bases at V and 5 bases at J, leaving 7 bases unmatched. This CDR3 contains 15 residues. The CDR3 region is CASTQLAGAHNEQFF. Written as DNA, the CDR3 is TGTGCCAGCACCCAACTAGCGGGAGCCCACAATGAGCAGTTCTTC.

The chain carries TRBV6-1 and TRBJ2-5, with a tentative D call TRBD1 (5 bases). Germline V CDR1 and CDR2: MNHNS, SASEGT. The CDR3 totals 13 residues. Trimming cost V 4 bases and J 5 bases, with 11 bases left between them. The CDR3 DNA follows: TGTGCCAGCAGTGTAACAAACAGGGAGACCCAGTACTTC. Its protein is CASSVTNRETQYF.

CDR3 coding DNA: TGCGCCAGCAGCACCTGGGGCCAGGGGAACACTGAAGCTTTCTTT. This sequence encodes CASSTWGQGNTEAFF. This chain links TRBV5-1 with TRBJ1-1; possibly TRBD1 for D (5 bases). The germline V gene has CDR1 SGHRS and CDR2 YFSETQ. V dropped 4 bases and J dropped 1 base, with 14 bases sitting between them. The CDR3 totals 15 residues.